The source of this TCR beta chain is a study of blood T cells in healthy people across ages. Primed by a sample-barcoded 5' primer and a J-beta primer mix, a second PCR proceeded for roughly 6 to 12 cycles. A single record per CDR3 protein comes from TCRdb applying MiXCR to the 5' RACE reads. The repertoire includes roughly 1,800,000 distinct CDR3 sequences, 49% of them detected once, and roughly 2.1% sits in the top ten. In regard to this clonotype: The antigen is undetermined.

Whole-study results and caveats: Compared with aged donors, long-lived donors showed fewer expanded clones, suggesting selection.

CDR1 is SEHNR and CDR2 is FQNEAQ in the germline V gene (reference sequence). The CDR3 contains 16 residues. The ends lost 4 bases at V and 1 base at J; junction bases unmatched: 5. Sequenced input: blood. The TCR comes from a woman between 40 and 50 years old in good health. This rearrangement joins TRBV7-9 to TRBJ2-7; 12 positions match TRBD2. CDR3 sequence: CASSSRTSGVSYEQYF. The CDR3 DNA reads as TGTGCCAGCAGCTCCAGGACTAGCGGGGTTTCCTACGAGCAGTACTTC.